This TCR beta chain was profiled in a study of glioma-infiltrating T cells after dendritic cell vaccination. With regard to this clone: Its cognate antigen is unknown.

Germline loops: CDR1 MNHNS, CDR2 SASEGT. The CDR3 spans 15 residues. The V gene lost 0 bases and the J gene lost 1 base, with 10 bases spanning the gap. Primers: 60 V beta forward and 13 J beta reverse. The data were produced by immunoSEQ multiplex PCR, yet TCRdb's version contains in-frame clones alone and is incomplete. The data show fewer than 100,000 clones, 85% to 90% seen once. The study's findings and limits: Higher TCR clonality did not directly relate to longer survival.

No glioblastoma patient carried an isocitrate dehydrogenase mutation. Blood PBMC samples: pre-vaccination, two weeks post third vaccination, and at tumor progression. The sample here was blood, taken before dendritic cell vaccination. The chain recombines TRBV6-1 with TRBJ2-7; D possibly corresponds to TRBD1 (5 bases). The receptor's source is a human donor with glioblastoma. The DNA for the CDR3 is TGTGCCAGCAGTGAAGCCCAGGGTGGTTCCTACGAGCAGTACTTC. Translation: CASSEAQGGSYEQYF.